This T cell receptor beta chain was recovered during a study of CD8 T cells in Susac syndrome. Study-level findings and limits: The study recognized that the number of individuals in its TCR sequencing and HLA analysis was relatively small.

Points on this clonotype: Its matching antigen is unknown.

TEMRA cells were enriched by FACS, while CD8+ and CD4+ T cells were obtained through a negative isolation that was performed magnetically. Trimming took 4 bases from V and 7 from J; bases not matched to a gene: 5. This CDR3 spans 15 amino acids. CDR1 ENHRY and CDR2 SYGVKD come from the germline V gene. The authors reverse transcribed about 0.5 to 1 ug RNA with random hexamers. Amplification of TCR beta CDR3 spanned 54 Vbeta and 13 Jbeta via immunoSEQ multiplex PCR. TCRdb reprocessed the immunoSEQ multiplex PCR reads with MiXCR, giving one entry per CDR3 protein. The sample gives about 120,000 distinct CDR3 sequences, roughly 91% of which show up once; more than 0.13% is in the top ten.

The sequencing input was CD4+ T cells from PBMCs. The chain couples TRBV10-3 to TRBJ2-1; 12 positions match TRBD2. This sequence originates from a human donor in good health. CDR3 nucleotides: TGTGCCATCAGTGTATCTAGCGGGGGGGCGAATGAGCAGTTCTTC. Translated, it gives CAISVSSGGANEQFF.